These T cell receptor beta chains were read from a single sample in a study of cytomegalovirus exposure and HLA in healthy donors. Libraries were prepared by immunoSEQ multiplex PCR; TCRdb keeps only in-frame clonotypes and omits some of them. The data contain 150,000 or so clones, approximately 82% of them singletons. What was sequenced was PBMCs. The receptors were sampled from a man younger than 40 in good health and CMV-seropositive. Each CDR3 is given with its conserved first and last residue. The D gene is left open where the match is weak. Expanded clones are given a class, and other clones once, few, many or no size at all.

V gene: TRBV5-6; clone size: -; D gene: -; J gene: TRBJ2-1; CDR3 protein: CASSRGGTRVLEQFF; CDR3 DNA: TGTGCCAGCAGCAGAGGGGGAACTAGGGTGCTCGAGCAGTTCTTC
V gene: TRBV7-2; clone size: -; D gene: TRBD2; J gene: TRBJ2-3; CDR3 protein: CASSQQGLAEDTQYF; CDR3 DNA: TGTGCCAGCAGCCAACAGGGACTAGCGGAAGATACGCAGTATTTT
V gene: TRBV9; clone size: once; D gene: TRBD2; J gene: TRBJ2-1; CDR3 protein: CASSQRLAGGGQFF; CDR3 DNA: TGTGCCAGCAGCCAGCGACTAGCGGGAGGCGGGCAGTTCTTC
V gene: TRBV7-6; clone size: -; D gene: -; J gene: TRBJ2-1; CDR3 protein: CASSLVGGSYNEQFF; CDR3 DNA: TGTGCCAGCAGCTTAGTAGGGGGCTCCTACAATGAGCAGTTCTTC
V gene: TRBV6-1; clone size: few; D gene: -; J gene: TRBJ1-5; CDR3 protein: CASSEEPHRGPQHF; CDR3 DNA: TGTGCCAGCAGTGAAGAACCCCATCGGGGGCCCCAGCATTTT
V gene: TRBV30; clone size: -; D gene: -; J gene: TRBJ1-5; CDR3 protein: CAWSGQLTSNQPQHF; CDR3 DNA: TGTGCCTGGAGCGGACAGCTGACTTCTAATCAGCCCCAGCATTTT
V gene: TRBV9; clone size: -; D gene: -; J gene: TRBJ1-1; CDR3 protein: CASSPDMNTEAFF; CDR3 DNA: TGTGCCAGCAGCCCAGACATGAACACTGAAGCTTTCTTT
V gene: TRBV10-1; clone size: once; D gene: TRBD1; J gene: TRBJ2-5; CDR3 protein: CASSEGQGAETQYF; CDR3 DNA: TGCGCCAGCAGTGAGGGACAGGGGGCGGAGACCCAGTACTTC
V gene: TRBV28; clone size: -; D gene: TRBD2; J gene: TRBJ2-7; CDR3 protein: CASSSLAGGLYEQYF; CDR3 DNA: TGTGCCAGCAGTTCCTTAGCGGGAGGGCTCTACGAGCAGTACTTC
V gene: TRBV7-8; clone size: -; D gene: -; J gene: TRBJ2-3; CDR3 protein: CASSLLNSGDFTDTQYF; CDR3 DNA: TGTGCCAGCAGCTTATTGAATTCCGGGGATTTCACAGATACGCAGTATTTT
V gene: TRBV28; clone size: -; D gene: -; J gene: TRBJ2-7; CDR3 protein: CASRDSGTAGRYEQYF; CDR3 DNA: TGTGCCAGCAGGGACTCGGGCACGGCCGGGAGATACGAGCAGTACTTC
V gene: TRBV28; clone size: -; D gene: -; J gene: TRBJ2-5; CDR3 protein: CASSSGSSQETQYF; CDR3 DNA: TGTGCCAGCAGTTCGGGGTCGTCCCAAGAGACCCAGTACTTC
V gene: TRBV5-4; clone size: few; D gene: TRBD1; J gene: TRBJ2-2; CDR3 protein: CASSDGTGGTGELFF; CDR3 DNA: TGTGCCAGCAGCGACGGGACAGGGGGTACCGGGGAGCTGTTTTTT
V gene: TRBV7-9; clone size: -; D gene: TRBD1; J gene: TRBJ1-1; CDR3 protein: CASSTRSGTGRGTEAFF; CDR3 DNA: TGTGCCAGCAGCACGAGGAGTGGGACAGGGCGAGGCACTGAAGCTTTCTTT
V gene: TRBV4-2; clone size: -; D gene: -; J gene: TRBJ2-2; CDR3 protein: CASSQETRNTGELFF; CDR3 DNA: TGTGCCAGCAGCCAAGAAACTAGGAACACCGGGGAGCTGTTTTTT
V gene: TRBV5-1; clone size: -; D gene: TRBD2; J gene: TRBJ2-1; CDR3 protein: CASSLGALAGDNEQFF; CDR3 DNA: TGCGCCAGCAGCTTGGGCGCCCTGGCGGGGGACAATGAGCAGTTCTTC
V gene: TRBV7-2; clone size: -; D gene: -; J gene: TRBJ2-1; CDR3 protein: CASSLAPRAASYNEQFF; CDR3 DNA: TGTGCCAGCAGCTTAGCCCCCAGAGCGGCTTCCTACAATGAGCAGTTCTTC
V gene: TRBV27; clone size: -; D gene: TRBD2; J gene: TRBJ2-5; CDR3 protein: CASSPGVAGGVETQYF; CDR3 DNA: TGTGCCAGCAGTCCTGGGGTAGCGGGAGGGGTGGAGACCCAGTACTTC
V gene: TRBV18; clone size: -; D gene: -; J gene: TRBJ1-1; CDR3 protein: CASLRADGEAFF; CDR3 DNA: TGTGCCAGCCTCAGGGCGGATGGTGAAGCTTTCTTT
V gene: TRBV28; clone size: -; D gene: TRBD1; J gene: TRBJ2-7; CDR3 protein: CASSRRQGLYEQYF; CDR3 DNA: TGTGCCAGCAGTCGCCGACAGGGCCTCTACGAGCAGTACTTC
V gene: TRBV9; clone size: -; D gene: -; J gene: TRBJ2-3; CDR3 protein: CASSGHFGEADTQYF; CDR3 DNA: TGTGCCAGCAGCGGACATTTTGGGGAGGCAGATACGCAGTATTTT
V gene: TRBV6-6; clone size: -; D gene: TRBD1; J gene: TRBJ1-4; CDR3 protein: CASRTGDATNEKLFF; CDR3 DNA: TGTGCCAGCAGGACAGGGGACGCAACTAATGAAAAACTGTTTTTT
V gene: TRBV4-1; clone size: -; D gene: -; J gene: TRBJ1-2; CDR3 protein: CASSQEGSGSNYGYTF; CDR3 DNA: TGCGCCAGCAGCCAAGAGGGGTCGGGGTCTAACTATGGCTACACCTTC